The present TCR beta chain was sequenced within a study of T-cell reconstitution after alpha-beta-depleted transplantation in children. Findings of the study overall: By one year post-transplant, T-cell counts and diversity largely arose from T cells that were newly produced.

This clonotype was counted ten times or more. As yet, its antigen is unknown. Unique molecular identifiers were used to barcode this TCRbeta library. TCRdb redid the calling of the PCR reads with MiXCR, one entry per CDR3 protein. The sample holds 200,000 or so distinct CDR3 sequences, roughly 6.5% seen once. CDR1 and CDR2 from the germline V gene are SGHDN and FVKESK. The CDR3 loop spans 17 amino acids. The junction had 7 bases not matched to a gene; V was cut back by 3 bases and J by 3 bases. The rearrangement links TRBV14 to TRBJ2-1; the match to TRBD2 covers 11 bases. Sequences were derived from PBMCs, sampled before TCRalphabeta/CD19-depleted stem cell transplant. This sequence was found in a girl under three years old with combined immunodeficiency, due to receive a stem cell transplant. CDR3 region: CASSHWMGLADYNEQFF. CDR3 sequence (DNA): TGTGCCAGCAGCCATTGGATGGGACTAGCGGACTACAATGAGCAGTTCTTC.